The next 30 T cell receptor beta chains were all read from a single sample in a study of blood T cells in healthy people across ages. The use of a sample-barcoded 5' primer and a J-beta primer mix characterized a second PCR of about 6 to 11 cycles. TCRdb processed the 5' RACE reads anew with MiXCR; each CDR3 protein has one entry. The sample lists 600,000 to 650,000 distinct CDR3 sequences, 45% to 65% seen once, with around 37% in the top ten. The specimen sequenced was blood. The receptors originated from a man in his sixties in good health.

There are a few counts of this clonotype. V is TRBV10-3 and J is TRBJ2-5; maybe TRBD1 (6 bases). Germline CDR1 and CDR2: ENHRY and SYGVKD. The CDR3 covers 14 residues. V shed 6 bases and J shed 0 bases, with 11 bases lying between them. CDR3 nucleotide sequence: TGTGCCATCAGAGCGACAGGCCACCAAGAGACCCAGTACTTC. Translated: CAIRATGHQETQYF.

The chain has TRBV28 and TRBJ2-1; D not certain. The CDR3 has 15 amino acids. V was trimmed by 1 base and J by 3 bases, leaving 10 bases between them. From germline, CDR1 is MDHEN and CDR2 SYDVKM. Here the CDR3 DNA reads TGTGCCAGCAGTTTATACCTATCGAACTACAATGAGCAGTTCTTC. Protein product: CASSLYLSNYNEQFF.

The V gene is TRBV5-1, the J gene TRBJ2-3; a weak D match, TRBD2 (6 bases). V was cut by 6 bases and J by 2 bases, with 16 bases left in between. Germline CDR1 is SGHRS and CDR2 is YFSETQ. The CDR3 runs to 15 residues. DNA of the CDR3: TGCGCCAGCATACCAGCGGGCGCATACACAGATACGCAGTATTTT. Protein product: CASIPAGAYTDTQYF.

This clonotype was recorded a few times. This chain joins TRBV6-5 and TRBJ2-3; no clear D gene. V lost 2 bases and J lost 2, with 14 bases in between. The germline gives CDR1 MNHEY, CDR2 SVGAGI. The CDR3 sequence is 16 residues long. The CDR3 DNA follows: TGTGCCAGCAGTTACGTGGCAGAACAGCCCACAGATACGCAGTATTTT. It is translated as CASSYVAEQPTDTQYF.

The chain has TRBV10-3 and TRBJ2-5, with 7 bases fitting TRBD1. Germline CDR1 and CDR2: ENHRY and SYGVKD. With 0 bases clipped from V and 5 bases from J, the junction kept 0 bases outside the gene matches. There are 13 residues in the CDR3. CDR3 amino acids: CAISESTGETQYF. In DNA, the CDR3 is TGTGCCATCAGTGAGTCGACAGGGGAGACCCAGTACTTC.

V and J are TRBV10-3 and TRBJ2-7; no clear D. The CDR3 consists of 12 residues. Germline V CDR1 and CDR2: ENHRY, SYGVKD. The ends were cut back, 1 base at V and 6 bases at J, with 7 bases in the middle. The CDR3 loop is CAISEWAAEQYF. Here the CDR3 DNA reads TGTGCCATCAGTGAGTGGGCTGCCGAGCAGTACTTC.

The V and J genes are TRBV5-1 and TRBJ1-2; no clear D. The germline V gene encodes CDR1 SGHRS and CDR2 YFSETQ. This CDR3 region has 13 residues. The ends were cut back, 1 base at V and 8 bases at J, with 12 bases in the middle. Here the CDR3 reads CASSLIPAYGYTF. The DNA for the CDR3 is TGCGCCAGCAGCTTGATCCCAGCCTACGGCTACACCTTC.

Comment on this clonotype: Its ends do not fully match the called genes, so a read error is possible. The chain couples TRBV6-5 to TRBJ1-1; D is possibly TRBD1 (6 bases). The CDR3 covers 15 residues. In germline, CDR1 is MNHEY, CDR2 SVGAGI. The CDR3 reads CASSSAGAGRTEAFF. In DNA, the CDR3 is TGCGCCAGCAGTTCGGCGGGGGCGGGTAGAACTGAAGCTTTCTTT.

The chain recombines TRBV7-2 with TRBJ2-1; 9 bases fit TRBD1. J gave up 2 bases and V 3 bases, and 8 bases lay outside the gene matches. Germline loops: CDR1 SGHTA, CDR2 FQGNSA. The CDR3 is made up of 17 amino acids. The chain's CDR3 is CASSFSGTGRAYNEQFF. CDR3 in DNA: TGTGCCAGCAGCTTTTCCGGGACAGGGAGGGCCTACAATGAGCAGTTCTTC.

This clonotype was seen a few times. The chain joins TRBV11-2 to TRBJ1-1; weak D call: TRBD1 (5 bases). CDR1 is SGHAT and CDR2 is FQNNGV in the germline V gene. The CDR3 has 12 amino acids. V was shortened by 1 base and J by 8 bases, with 8 bases between the two germline ends. As DNA, the CDR3 is TGTGCCAGCAGCTTAGTTGGGGCGGAAGCTTTCTTT. Residues: CASSLVGAEAFF. The whole variable domain, remainder taken from reference TRBV11-2 and TRBJ1-1, is EAGVAQSPRYKIIEKRQSVAFWCNPISGHATLYWYQQILGQGPKLLIQFQNNGVVDDSQLPKDRFSAERLKGVDSTLKIQPAKLEDSAVYLCASSLVGAEAFFGQGTRLTVV.

CDR3 in DNA: TGTGCCAGCATGAGATTAGTTCGGGGAGGGTCAGAGACCCAGTACTTC. It is translated as CASMRLVRGGSETQYF. The chain is built from TRBV6-1 and TRBJ2-5; 7 nucleotides line up with TRBD2. Trimming cost V 7 bases and J 4 bases; bases outside gene matches: 15. The V gene's germline CDR1 is MNHNS and CDR2 SASEGT. CDR3 length: 16 amino acids.

The chain combines TRBV10-3 with TRBJ2-3; possibly TRBD1 for D (5 bases). This CDR3 is 15 amino acids long. V lost 4 bases, J lost 0 bases, and 11 bases lay in between. Germline CDR1 ENHRY, CDR2 SYGVKD. The CDR3 protein is CAISGTLTSTDTQYF. The DNA for the CDR3 is TGTGCCATCAGTGGGACACTAACTAGCACAGATACGCAGTATTTT.

V gene TRBV24-1 combines with J gene TRBJ2-7; TRBD1 matches 9 bases. CDR3 size: 17 residues. Unmatched junction bases numbered 7, after V lost 0 bases and J lost 2 bases. The germline V gene has CDR1 KGHDR and CDR2 SFDVKD. CDR3 in DNA: TGTGCCACCAGTGATTTGCCCAGGGACAGGGAGGCCTACGAGCAGTACTTC. Translating it yields CATSDLPRDREAYEQYF.

In nucleotides, the CDR3 is TGCAGCGTTGAATCCGGGACTGAAGCTTTCTTT. Translated, it gives CSVESGTEAFF. This chain joins TRBV29-1 and TRBJ1-1; D is uncertain. Germline V lookup: CDR1 SQVTM, CDR2 ANQGSEA. The CDR3 consists of 11 residues. The V and J ends lost 2 bases and 5 bases respectively, with 6 bases between them.

The J gene is TRBJ2-7, the V gene TRBV14; no clear D gene. Between the trimmed V and J ends, which lost 4 bases and 3 bases, there was a span of 10 bases. The CDR3 has 13 amino acids. CDR1 and CDR2 from the germline V gene are SGHDN and FVKESK. The CDR3 protein is CASSRYINYEQYF. CDR3 DNA: TGTGCCAGCAGCCGCTATATAAACTACGAGCAGTACTTC.

J is TRBJ1-2 and V is TRBV5-1; D not resolved. Germline-derived CDR1 and CDR2 are SGHRS and YFSETQ. The V and J ends lost 3 bases and 4 bases respectively, with 13 bases between them. The CDR3 is 14 residues long. This CDR3 is CASSWEEGTYGYTF. In DNA, the CDR3 is TGCGCCAGCAGCTGGGAGGAGGGTACCTATGGCTACACCTTC.

The J gene is TRBJ1-5, the V gene TRBV5-1, with 8 positions matching TRBD1. CDR1 and CDR2 from the germline V gene are SGHRS and YFSETQ. V shed 4 bases, J shed 6 bases, and the junction held 6 bases outside the gene matches. The CDR3 length is 14 residues. The DNA of the CDR3 is TGCGCCAGCAGCATCGGACAGGGCACTCAGCCCCAGCATTTT. The encoded protein is CASSIGQGTQPQHF. Full variable domain (missing parts from reference TRBV5-1 and TRBJ1-5): KAGVTQTPRYLIKTRGQQVTLSCSPISGHRSVSWYQQTPGQGLQFLFEYFSETQRNKGNFPGRFSGRQFSNSRSEMNVSTLELGDSALYLCASSIGQGTQPQHFGDGTRLSIL.

This clonotype has just a few counts. The chain recombines TRBV5-1 with TRBJ1-1; D unclear. CDR1 is SGHRS, CDR2 YFSETQ, per germline. Trimming removed 4 bases at V and 1 base at J, with 14 bases between. The length of the CDR3 is 15 residues. CDR3 sequence: CASSGLLQSNTEAFF. The CDR3 DNA sequence: TGCGCCAGCAGCGGCCTACTCCAATCGAACACTGAAGCTTTCTTT.

V usage is TRBV20-1 and J usage is TRBJ2-5; no clear D. Germline values: CDR1 DFQATT, CDR2 SNEGSKA (reference sequence). The CDR3 extends over 13 amino acids. Deletions cut 2 bases from V and 1 base from J, with 8 bases between. CDR3 DNA: TGCAGTGCTAGACAAACCGGCCAAGAGACCCAGTACTTC. Its protein is CSARQTGQETQYF.

This chain joins TRBV21-1 and TRBJ2-1; the table's D call, TRBD2, has no DNA check behind it. TRBV21-1 is annotated as a pseudogene. The CDR3 totals 17 residues. Here the CDR3 reads CASNKGGGGVKDNEQFF. The CDR3 DNA follows: TGTGCCAGCAACAAAGGTGGCGGGGGGGTCAAGGACAATGAGCAGTTCTTC.

The chain has TRBV20-1 and TRBJ2-7; the D gene could be TRBD1 or TRBD2 (5 bases each). CDR1 and CDR2 (germline): DFQATT, SNEGSKA (reference sequence). V gave up 0 bases and J gave up 2 bases, with 17 bases separating them. The CDR3 loop spans 16 amino acids. CDR3 residues: CSARDPGTPTTYEQYF. The CDR3 DNA reads TGCAGTGCTAGAGATCCCGGGACGCCGACTACCTACGAGCAGTACTTC.

This clonotype was counted between two and nine times. V gene TRBV12-3 or TRBV12-4 combines with J gene TRBJ1-4, with 7 nucleotides matching TRBD1. Unmatched junction bases numbered 6, after V lost 5 bases and J lost 3 bases. CDR3 length: 15 residues. CDR3 region: CASSIRTGANEKLFF. The CDR3 nucleotides are TGTGCCAGCAGTATAAGGACAGGCGCTAATGAAAAACTGTTTTTT.

The chain joins TRBV6-6 to TRBJ2-3; no clear D gene. Deletions cut 7 bases from V and 2 bases from J, with 10 bases between. CDR1 and CDR2 from the germline V gene are MNHNY and SVGAGI (reference sequence). The CDR3 has 13 residues. The DNA of the CDR3 is TGTGCCAGCATAAGGAAAAACACAGATACGCAGTATTTT. Amino acid sequence: CASIRKNTDTQYF.

This clonotype has only one observation. V is TRBV5-1 and J is TRBJ2-3, with 9 positions matching TRBD2. Trimming cost V 3 bases and J 6 bases; bases outside gene matches: 14. Per germline, CDR1 SGHRS and CDR2 YFSETQ. The CDR3 is 17 residues long. The CDR3 DNA reads TGCGCCAGCAGCTCTACAGGGACTAGCCCTGGTCGGGATACGCAGTATTTT. Translated: CASSSTGTSPGRDTQYF.

There are a few counts of this clonotype. The gene calls are TRBV12-3 or TRBV12-4 and TRBJ2-3, with unresolved D. There are 12 residues in the CDR3. The V gene lost 6 bases and the J gene lost 0 bases, with 4 bases spanning the gap. CDR3: CASRGSTDTQYF. CDR3 DNA: TGTGCCAGCAGGGGAAGCACAGATACGCAGTATTTT.

V is TRBV11-2 and J is TRBJ2-5; D could derive from TRBD1 or TRBD2 (5 bases each). This CDR3 is built from 14 residues. CDR1 and CDR2 (germline): SGHAT, FQNNGV. Deletions cut 4 bases from V and 5 bases from J, with 14 bases between. The CDR3 reads CASSSRGAGETQYF. The CDR3 DNA sequence: TGTGCCAGCAGCTCCCGGGGAGCAGGGGAGACCCAGTACTTC.

V and J are TRBV29-1 and TRBJ1-2, with a weak D call TRBD1 (5 bases). The V and J ends lost 2 bases and 7 bases respectively, with 14 bases between them. This CDR3 is 13 amino acids long. Germline V gives CDR1 SQVTM, CDR2 ANQGSEA. CDR3 bases: TGCAGCGTTGAAATGGTGGGGGACGGTGGCTACACCTTC. This codes for CSVEMVGDGGYTF.

In its sample, this clonotype was seen once. The gene calls are TRBV29-1 and TRBJ1-5, with TRBD1 matching 7 bases. The CDR3 runs 13 residues. Trimming at V came to 4 bases and at J to 5 bases, leaving 5 bases not matched to a gene. CDR1 and CDR2 from the germline V gene are SQVTM and ANQGSEA. CDR3 in amino acids: CSVGQGPYQPQHF. The CDR3 DNA reads TGCAGCGTTGGACAGGGACCTTATCAGCCCCAGCATTTT. Complete variable domain (other parts from reference TRBV29-1 and TRBJ1-5): SAVISQKPSRDICQRGTSLTIQCQVDSQVTMMFWYRQQPGQSLTLIATANQGSEATYESGFVIDKFPISRPNLTFSTLTVSNMSPEDSSIYLCSVGQGPYQPQHFGDGTRLSIL.

V and J are TRBV5-1 and TRBJ2-1; D remains ambiguous. The J call is uncertain, as TRBJ2-7 better fits the DNA end. This CDR3 region has 14 residues. Looked up from germline, CDR1 is SGHRS and CDR2 is YFSETQ. The CDR3 here is CASSLEQTYNEQYF. CDR3 coding DNA: TGCGCCAGCAGCCTTGAACAGACCTACAATGAGCAGTACTTC.

The CDR3 coding sequence is TGCAGCGCTACGGGGGGAGTTGGAGATACGCAGTATTTT. It codes for CSATGGVGDTQYF. The genes are TRBV29-1 and TRBJ2-3; 7 bases are a match to TRBD2. CDR1 and CDR2 from the germline V gene are SQVTM and ANQGSEA. Trimming at V came to 7 bases and at J to 5 bases, leaving 9 bases not matched to a gene. The CDR3 has 13 amino acids.